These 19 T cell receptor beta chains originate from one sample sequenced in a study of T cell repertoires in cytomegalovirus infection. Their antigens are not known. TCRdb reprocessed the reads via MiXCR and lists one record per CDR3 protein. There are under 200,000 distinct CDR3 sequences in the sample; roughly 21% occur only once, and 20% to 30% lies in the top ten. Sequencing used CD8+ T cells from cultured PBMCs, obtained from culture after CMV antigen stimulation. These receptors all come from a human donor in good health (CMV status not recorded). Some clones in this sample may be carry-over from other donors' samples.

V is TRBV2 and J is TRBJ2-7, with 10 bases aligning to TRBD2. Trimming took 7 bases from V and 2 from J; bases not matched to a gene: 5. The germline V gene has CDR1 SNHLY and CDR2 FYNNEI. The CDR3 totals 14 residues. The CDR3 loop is CASMASGGAYEQYF. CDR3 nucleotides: TGTGCCAGCATGGCTAGCGGGGGAGCCTACGAGCAGTACTTC.

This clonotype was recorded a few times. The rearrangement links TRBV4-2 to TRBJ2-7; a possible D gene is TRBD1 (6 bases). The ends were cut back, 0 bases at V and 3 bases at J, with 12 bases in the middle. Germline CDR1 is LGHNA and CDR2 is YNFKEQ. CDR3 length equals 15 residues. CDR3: CASSQEKAGDYEQYF. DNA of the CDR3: TGTGCCAGCAGCCAAGAGAAGGCAGGGGACTACGAGCAGTACTTC.

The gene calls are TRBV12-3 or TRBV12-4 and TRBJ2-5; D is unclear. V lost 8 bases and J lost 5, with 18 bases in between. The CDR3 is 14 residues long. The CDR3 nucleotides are TGTGCCAGCCGGCCGAACGGTGCGCCGGAGACCCAGTACTTC. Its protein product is CASRPNGAPETQYF.

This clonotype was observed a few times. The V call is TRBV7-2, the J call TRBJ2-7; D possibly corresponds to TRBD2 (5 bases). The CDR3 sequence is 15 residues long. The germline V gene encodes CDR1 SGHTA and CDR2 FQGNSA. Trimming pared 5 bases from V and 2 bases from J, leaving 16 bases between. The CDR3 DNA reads TGTGCCAGCAGCCCTTGGACTCCGGGGACCTACGAGCAGTACTTC. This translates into CASSPWTPGTYEQYF.

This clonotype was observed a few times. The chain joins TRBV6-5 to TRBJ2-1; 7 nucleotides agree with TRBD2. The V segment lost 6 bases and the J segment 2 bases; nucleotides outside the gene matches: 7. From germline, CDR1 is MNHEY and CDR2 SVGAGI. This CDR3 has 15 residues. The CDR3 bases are TGTGCCAGCAGCTACGCGACTAGCCCCTACAATGAGCAGTTCTTC. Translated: CASSYATSPYNEQFF.

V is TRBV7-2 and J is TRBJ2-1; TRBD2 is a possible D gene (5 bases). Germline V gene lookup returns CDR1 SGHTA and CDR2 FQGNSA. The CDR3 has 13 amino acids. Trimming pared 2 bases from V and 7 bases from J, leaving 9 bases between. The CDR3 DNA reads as TGTGCCAGCAGCTTAAGCGGCTCGAATGAGCAGTTCTTC. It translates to CASSLSGSNEQFF.

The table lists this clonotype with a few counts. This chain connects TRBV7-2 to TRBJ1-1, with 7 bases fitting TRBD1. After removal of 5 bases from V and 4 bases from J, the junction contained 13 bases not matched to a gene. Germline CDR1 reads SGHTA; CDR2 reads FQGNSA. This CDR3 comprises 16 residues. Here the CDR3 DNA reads TGTGCCAGCAGCCCTCCTGGGGCAGGGGGGAGCACTGAAGCTTTCTTT. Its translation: CASSPPGAGGSTEAFF.

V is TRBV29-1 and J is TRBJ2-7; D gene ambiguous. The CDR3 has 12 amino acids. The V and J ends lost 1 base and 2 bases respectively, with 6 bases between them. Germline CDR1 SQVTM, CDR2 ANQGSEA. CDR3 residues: CSVEGQTYEQYF. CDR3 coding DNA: TGCAGCGTTGAAGGGCAGACCTACGAGCAGTACTTC.

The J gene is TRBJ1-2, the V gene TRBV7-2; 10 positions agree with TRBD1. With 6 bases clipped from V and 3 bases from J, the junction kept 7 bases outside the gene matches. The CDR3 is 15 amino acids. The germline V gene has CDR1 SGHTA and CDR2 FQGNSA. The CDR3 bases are TGTGCCAGCAGGTTCGGGACAGGGGCATACTATGGCTACACCTTC. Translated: CASRFGTGAYYGYTF.

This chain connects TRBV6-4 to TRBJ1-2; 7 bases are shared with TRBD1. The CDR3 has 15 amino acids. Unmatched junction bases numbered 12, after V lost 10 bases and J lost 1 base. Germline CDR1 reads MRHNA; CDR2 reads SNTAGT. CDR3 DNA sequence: TGTGCCACCTCAGAGTGGGACAGCGGTAACTATGGCTACACCTTC. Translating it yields CATSEWDSGNYGYTF.

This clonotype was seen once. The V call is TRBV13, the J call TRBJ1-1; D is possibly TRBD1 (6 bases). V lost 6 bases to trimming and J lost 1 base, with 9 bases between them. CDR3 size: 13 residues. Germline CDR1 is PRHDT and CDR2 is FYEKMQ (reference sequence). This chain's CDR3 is CASRRGGNTEAFF. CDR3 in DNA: TGTGCCAGCAGGAGGGGGGGGAACACTGAAGCTTTCTTT. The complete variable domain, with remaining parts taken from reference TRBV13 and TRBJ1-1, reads AAGVIQSPRHLIKEKRETATLKCYPIPRHDTVYWYQQGPGQDPQFLISFYEKMQSDKGSIPDRFSAQQFSDYHSELNMSSLELGDSALYFCASRRGGNTEAFFGQGTRLTVV.

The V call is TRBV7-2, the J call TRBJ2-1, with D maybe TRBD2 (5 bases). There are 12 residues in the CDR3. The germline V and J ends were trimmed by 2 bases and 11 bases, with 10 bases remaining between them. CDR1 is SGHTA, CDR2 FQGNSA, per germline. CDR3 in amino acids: CASSLMRDKQFF. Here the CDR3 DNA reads TGTGCCAGCAGCTTAATGAGGGATAAGCAGTTCTTC.

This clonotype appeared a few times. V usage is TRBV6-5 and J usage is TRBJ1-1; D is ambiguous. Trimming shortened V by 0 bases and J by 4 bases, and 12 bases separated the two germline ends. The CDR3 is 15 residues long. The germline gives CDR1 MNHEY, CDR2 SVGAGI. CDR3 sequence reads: CASSYSIPEGTEAFF. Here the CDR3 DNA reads TGTGCCAGCAGTTACTCAATACCAGAGGGCACTGAAGCTTTCTTT.

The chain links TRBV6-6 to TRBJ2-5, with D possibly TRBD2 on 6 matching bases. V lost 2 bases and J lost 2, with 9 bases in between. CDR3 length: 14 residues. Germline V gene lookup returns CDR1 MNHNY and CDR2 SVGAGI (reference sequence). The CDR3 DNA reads TGTGCCAGCAGTTACGAGGGGAGGCAAGAGACCCAGTACTTC. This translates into CASSYEGRQETQYF.

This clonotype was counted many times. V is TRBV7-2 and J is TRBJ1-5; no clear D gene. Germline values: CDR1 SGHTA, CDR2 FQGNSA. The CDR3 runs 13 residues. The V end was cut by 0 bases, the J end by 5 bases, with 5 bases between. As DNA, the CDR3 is TGTGCCAGCAGCTTAGCTTGGGATCAGCCCCAGCATTTT. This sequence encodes CASSLAWDQPQHF.

The CDR3 region is CSAGHRDRGNTEAFF. As DNA, the CDR3 is TGCAGTGCTGGGCACCGGGACAGGGGAAACACTGAAGCTTTCTTT. This sequence joins TRBV20-1 and TRBJ1-1; 10 bases are shared with TRBD1. The J segment lost 2 bases and the V segment lost 5 bases, leaving 8 bases of the junction unmatched. Germline CDR1 and CDR2: DFQATT and SNEGSKA (reference sequence). CDR3 size: 15 residues.

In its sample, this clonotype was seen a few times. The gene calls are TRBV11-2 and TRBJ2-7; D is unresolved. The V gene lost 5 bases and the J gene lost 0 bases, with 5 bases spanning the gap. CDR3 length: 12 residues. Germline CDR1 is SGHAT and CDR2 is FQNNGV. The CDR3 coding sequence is TGTGCCAGCAGCGTAAACTCCTACGAGCAGTACTTC. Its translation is CASSVNSYEQYF.

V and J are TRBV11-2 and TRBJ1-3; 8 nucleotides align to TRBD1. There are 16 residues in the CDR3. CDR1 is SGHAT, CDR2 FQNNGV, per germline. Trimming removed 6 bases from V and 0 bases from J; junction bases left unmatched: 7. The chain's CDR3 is CASSFTGGFSGNTIYF. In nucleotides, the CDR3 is TGTGCCAGCAGTTTCACAGGGGGGTTCTCTGGAAACACCATATATTTT.

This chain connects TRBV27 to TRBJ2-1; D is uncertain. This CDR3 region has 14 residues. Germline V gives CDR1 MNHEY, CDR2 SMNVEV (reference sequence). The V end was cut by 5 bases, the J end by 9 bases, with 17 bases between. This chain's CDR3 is CASSPWLAAGEQFF. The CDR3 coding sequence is TGTGCCAGCAGTCCCTGGTTAGCCGCAGGTGAGCAGTTCTTC.